The rows below give T cell receptor beta chains drawn from one sample of a study of graft-versus-host responses after intestinal transplantation. Sequencing was performed with immunoSEQ multiplex PCR; in TCRdb, only in-frame clones are kept and a portion is missing. Among roughly 4,700 clones listed, roughly 30% were seen once. This material consisted of alloreactive CD8+ T cells from a mixed lymphocyte reaction culture, taken before transplantation. These TCRs come from a human patient who was an organ donor for intestinal transplantation. CDR3s include the opening cysteine and the closing phenylalanine or tryptophan. Each record gives: D gene, V gene, clone size, J gene, CDR3 protein, CDR3 DNA. A D gene is named only where the DNA matches it firmly. Clone sizes are given selectively: once, few, many, or a class where the clone is expanded.

D gene: NA
V gene: TRBV7-9
clone size: NA
J gene: TRBJ2-3
CDR3 protein: CASSETASDTQYF
CDR3 DNA: TGTGCCAGCAGCGAAACAGCTTCGGATACGCAGTATTTT

D gene: TRBD1
V gene: TRBV2
clone size: NA
J gene: TRBJ2-5
CDR3 protein: CASSPGQKFQETQYF
CDR3 DNA: TGTGCCAGCAGCCCGGGACAGAAGTTCCAAGAGACCCAGTACTTC

D gene: NA
V gene: TRBV6-5
clone size: NA
J gene: TRBJ2-2
CDR3 protein: CASSASRSGSGELFF
CDR3 DNA: TGTGCCAGCAGTGCCTCAAGGAGTGGTTCCGGGGAGCTGTTTTTT

D gene: NA
V gene: TRBV28
clone size: NA
J gene: TRBJ2-5
CDR3 protein: CASSLCARVEETQYF
CDR3 DNA: TGTGCCAGCAGTTTATGCGCACGGGTGGAAGAGACCCAGTACTTC

D gene: NA
V gene: TRBV21-1
clone size: NA
J gene: TRBJ1-1
CDR3 protein: CASSKSGERSTEAFF
CDR3 DNA: TGTGCCAGCAGCAAATCAGGGGAGAGGAGCACTGAAGCTTTCTTT

D gene: NA
V gene: TRBV29-1
clone size: NA
J gene: TRBJ1-1
CDR3 protein: CSVCHRVSTEAFF
CDR3 DNA: TGCAGCGTTTGCCACAGGGTAAGCACTGAAGCTTTCTTT

D gene: NA
V gene: TRBV18
clone size: NA
J gene: TRBJ1-5
CDR3 protein: CASSLDGYSNQPQHF
CDR3 DNA: TGTGCCAGCTCGCTAGACGGATATAGCAATCAGCCCCAGCATTTT

D gene: TRBD2
V gene: TRBV9
clone size: NA
J gene: TRBJ2-1
CDR3 protein: CASSGGLAGGNHEQFF
CDR3 DNA: TGTGCCAGCAGCGGGGGACTAGCGGGGGGCAACCATGAGCAGTTCTTC

D gene: NA
V gene: TRBV27
clone size: once
J gene: TRBJ2-2
CDR3 protein: CASRDFGELFF
CDR3 DNA: TGTGCCAGCAGGGACTTCGGGGAGCTGTTTTTT

D gene: NA
V gene: TRBV9
clone size: medium-sized
J gene: TRBJ1-1
CDR3 protein: CASRDPGLNTEAFF
CDR3 DNA: TGTGCCAGCAGGGATCCAGGGCTGAACACTGAAGCTTTCTTT

D gene: NA
V gene: TRBV7-8
clone size: NA
J gene: TRBJ1-5
CDR3 protein: CASSSSHRPYSNQPQHF
CDR3 DNA: TGTGCCAGCAGCTCATCACACAGACCCTATAGCAATCAGCCCCAGCATTTT

D gene: NA
V gene: TRBV7-7
clone size: NA
J gene: TRBJ1-1
CDR3 protein: CASSPRWEGRWNTEAFF
CDR3 DNA: TGTGCTAGCAGCCCCCGCTGGGAGGGAAGGTGGAACACTGAAGCTTTCTTT

D gene: TRBD2
V gene: TRBV25-1
clone size: NA
J gene: TRBJ2-1
CDR3 protein: CASRSGRESSYNEQFF
CDR3 DNA: TGTGCCTCTAGGAGCGGGCGGGAGAGCTCCTACAATGAGCAGTTCTTC

D gene: TRBD1
V gene: TRBV18
clone size: NA
J gene: TRBJ2-1
CDR3 protein: CASSPETGGYNEQFF
CDR3 DNA: TGTGCCAGCTCACCAGAGACAGGGGGCTACAATGAGCAGTTCTTC

D gene: TRBD1
V gene: TRBV25-1
clone size: NA
J gene: TRBJ2-2
CDR3 protein: CASSVTIRDRNTGELFF
CDR3 DNA: TGTGCCAGCAGTGTAACAATCCGGGACAGAAACACCGGGGAGCTGTTTTTT

D gene: NA
V gene: TRBV4-2
clone size: medium-sized
J gene: TRBJ2-3
CDR3 protein: CASSQDLGAGTDTQYF
CDR3 DNA: TGTGCCAGCAGCCAAGATTTGGGCGCGGGTACAGATACGCAGTATTTT

D gene: NA
V gene: TRBV10-1
clone size: NA
J gene: TRBJ1-1
CDR3 protein: CASRGRVNTEAFF
CDR3 DNA: TGCGCCAGCAGAGGCAGGGTTAACACTGAAGCTTTCTTT

D gene: TRBD1
V gene: TRBV2
clone size: few
J gene: TRBJ1-2
CDR3 protein: CASIGTGGRYGYTF
CDR3 DNA: TGTGCCAGCATCGGGACAGGGGGAAGGTATGGCTACACCTTC

D gene: TRBD2
V gene: TRBV7-9
clone size: NA
J gene: TRBJ2-3
CDR3 protein: CASSLSFFFGGGGTDTQYF
CDR3 DNA: TGTGCCAGCAGCTTATCCTTTTTCTTCGGCGGGGGAGGCACAGATACGCAGTATTTT